This T cell receptor (beta chain) appears in the sequencing data of a study of T cells after yellow fever vaccination. Study as a whole: With SMART-Seq v4 Ultra Low Input, the fractions containing low cell numbers were prepared.

Broader study findings: Most clones from primary vaccination resurfaced after the booster (about 95% CD4, around 90% CD8).

The study made its TCR cDNA through 5'RACE template switching. That step introduced a universal primer site along with UMIs. In TCRdb, the 5' RACE reads were re-called with MiXCR into one record per CDR3 protein. Among 450,000 to 550,000 distinct CDR3 sequences listed, roughly 21% were seen once. In its sample, this clonotype was seen a few times. No antigen is known for it. The input for sequencing was PBMCs, taken 15 days after the yellow fever booster vaccination. The sequence derives from a man between 25 and 39 years old who received the YFV17D yellow fever vaccine.

CDR3 in amino acids: CSAYRRGKVRTQYF. CDR3 DNA: TGCAGTGCTTATCGACGGGGTAAAGTGCGTACGCAGTATTTT. The genes are TRBV20-1 and TRBJ2-3; D perhaps matches TRBD2 (5 bases). CDR3 size: 14 residues. CDR1 is DFQATT and CDR2 is SNEGSKA in the germline V gene (reference sequence). Trimming stripped 5 bases from V and 8 bases from J, with 20 bases between.